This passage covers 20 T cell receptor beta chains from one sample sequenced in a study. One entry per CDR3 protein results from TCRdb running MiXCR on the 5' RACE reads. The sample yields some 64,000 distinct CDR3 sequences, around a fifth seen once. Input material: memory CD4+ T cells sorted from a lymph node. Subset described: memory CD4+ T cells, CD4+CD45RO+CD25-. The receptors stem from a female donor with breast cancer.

This chain's CDR3 is CASSPGGGVPETQYF. The CDR3 nucleotides are TGTGCCAGCAGCCCAGGTGGGGGGGTCCCCGAGACCCAGTACTTC. This chain connects TRBV7-9 to TRBJ2-5; 7 bases map to TRBD2. CDR1 is SEHNR and CDR2 is FQNEAQ in the germline V gene (reference sequence). J was trimmed by 5 bases and V by 5 bases; bases with no gene match: 11. The length of the CDR3 is 15 residues.

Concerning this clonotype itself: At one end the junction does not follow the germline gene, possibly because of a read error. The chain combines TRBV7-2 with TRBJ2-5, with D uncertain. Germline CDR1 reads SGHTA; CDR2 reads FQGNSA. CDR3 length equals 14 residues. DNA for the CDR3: TGTGCCAGCAGCTTAACGCGCGCCCAAGAGGCCCAGTACTTC. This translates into CASSLTRAQEAQYF.

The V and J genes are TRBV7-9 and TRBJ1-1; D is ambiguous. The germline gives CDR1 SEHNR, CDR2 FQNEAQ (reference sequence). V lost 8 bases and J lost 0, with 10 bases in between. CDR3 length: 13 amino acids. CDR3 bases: TGTGCCAGCTCCTGGGGTATGAACACTGAAGCTTTCTTT. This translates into CASSWGMNTEAFF.

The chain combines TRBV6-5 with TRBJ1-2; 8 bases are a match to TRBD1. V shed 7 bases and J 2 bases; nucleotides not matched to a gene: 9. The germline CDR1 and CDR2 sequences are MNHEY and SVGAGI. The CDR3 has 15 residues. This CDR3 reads CASTLNRQGNYGYTF. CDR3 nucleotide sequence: TGTGCCAGCACCTTAAATCGACAGGGGAACTATGGCTACACCTTC.

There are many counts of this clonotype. The chain's CDR3 is CASSLAPRLLLSYNEQFF. In nucleotides, the CDR3 is TGTGCCAGCAGCTTAGCGCCCCGACTCCTTCTCTCCTACAATGAGCAGTTCTTC. The chain joins TRBV7-6 to TRBJ2-1; D remains ambiguous. This CDR3 comprises 18 residues. The V end lost 0 bases, the J end lost 0 bases, and 15 bases lay between the germline ends. Germline CDR1 reads SGHVS; CDR2 reads FNYEAQ.

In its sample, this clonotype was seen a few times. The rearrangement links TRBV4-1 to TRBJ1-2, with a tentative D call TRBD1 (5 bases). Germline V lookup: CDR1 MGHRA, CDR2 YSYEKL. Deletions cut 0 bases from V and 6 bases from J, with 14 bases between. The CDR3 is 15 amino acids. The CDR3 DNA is TGCGCCAGCAGCCAAGAAGGGAAGGCAGGGAATGGCTACACCTTC. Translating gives CASSQEGKAGNGYTF.

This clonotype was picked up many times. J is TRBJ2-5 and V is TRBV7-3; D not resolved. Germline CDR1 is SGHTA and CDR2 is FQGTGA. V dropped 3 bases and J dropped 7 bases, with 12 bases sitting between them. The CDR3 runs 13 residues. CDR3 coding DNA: TGTGCCAGCAGCTTTACCGAAGGCGGGACCCAGTACTTC. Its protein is CASSFTEGGTQYF.

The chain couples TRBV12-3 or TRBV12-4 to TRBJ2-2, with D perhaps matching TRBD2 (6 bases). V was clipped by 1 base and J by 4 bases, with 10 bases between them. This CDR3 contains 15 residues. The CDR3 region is CASSLVSGVTGELFF. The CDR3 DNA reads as TGTGCCAGCAGTTTAGTTAGCGGAGTCACCGGGGAGCTGTTTTTT.

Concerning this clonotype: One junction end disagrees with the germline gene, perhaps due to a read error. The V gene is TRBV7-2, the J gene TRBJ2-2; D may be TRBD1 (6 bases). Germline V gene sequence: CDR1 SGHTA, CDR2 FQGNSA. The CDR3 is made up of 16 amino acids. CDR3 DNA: TGTTCCAGCAGCTTAGCAGGGGTTTCGGGCACCGGGGAGCTGTTTTTT. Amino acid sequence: CSSSLAGVSGTGELFF.

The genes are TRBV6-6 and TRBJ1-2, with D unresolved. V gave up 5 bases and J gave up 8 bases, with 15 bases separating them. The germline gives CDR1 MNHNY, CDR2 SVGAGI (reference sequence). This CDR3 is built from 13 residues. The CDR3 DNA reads TGTGCCAGCAGTCCAGATAACCAGGACGGCTACACCTTC. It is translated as CASSPDNQDGYTF.

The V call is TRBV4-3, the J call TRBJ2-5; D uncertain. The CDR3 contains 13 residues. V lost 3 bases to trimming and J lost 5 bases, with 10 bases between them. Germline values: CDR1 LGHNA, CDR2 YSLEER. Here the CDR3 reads CASSQLDGETQYF. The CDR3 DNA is TGCGCCAGCAGCCAGTTGGATGGGGAGACCCAGTACTTC.

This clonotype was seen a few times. The CDR3 nucleotides read TGTGCCAGCAGCCCGATTCGTCTAACTAGCGGGGGGCAGTACTTC. Residues: CASSPIRLTSGGQYF. J is TRBJ2-7 and V is TRBV6-2 or TRBV6-3; 11 nucleotides match TRBD2. The germline V gene has CDR1 MNHEY and CDR2 SVGEGT. The J segment lost 9 bases and the V segment lost 6 bases, leaving 13 bases of the junction unmatched. CDR3 length: 15 amino acids.

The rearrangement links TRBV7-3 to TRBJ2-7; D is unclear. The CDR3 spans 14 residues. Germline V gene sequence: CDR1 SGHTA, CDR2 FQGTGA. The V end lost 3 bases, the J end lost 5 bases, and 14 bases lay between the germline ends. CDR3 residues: CASSFTSYSHEQYF. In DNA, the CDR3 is TGTGCCAGCAGCTTCACGAGTTACTCTCACGAGCAGTACTTC.

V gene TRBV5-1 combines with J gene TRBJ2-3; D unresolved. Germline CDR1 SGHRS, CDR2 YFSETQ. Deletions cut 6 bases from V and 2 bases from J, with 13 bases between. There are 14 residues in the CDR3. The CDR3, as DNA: TGCGCCAGCAAATTTAGCCCCAACACAGATACGCAGTATTTT. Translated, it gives CASKFSPNTDTQYF.

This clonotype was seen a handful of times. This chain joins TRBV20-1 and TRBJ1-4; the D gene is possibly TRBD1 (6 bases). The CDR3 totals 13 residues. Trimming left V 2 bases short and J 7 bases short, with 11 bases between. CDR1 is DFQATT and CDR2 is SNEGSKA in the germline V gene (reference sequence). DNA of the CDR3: TGCAGTGCTAGAAGGACAGCTAGTGAAAAACTGTTTTTT. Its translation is CSARRTASEKLFF.

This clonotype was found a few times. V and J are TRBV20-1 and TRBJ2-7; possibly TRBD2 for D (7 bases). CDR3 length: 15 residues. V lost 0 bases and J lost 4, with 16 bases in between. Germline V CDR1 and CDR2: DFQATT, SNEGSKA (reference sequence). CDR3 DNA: TGCAGTGCTAGAGATAATAGTAAGGGGGGGTACGAGCAGTACTTC. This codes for CSARDNSKGGYEQYF.

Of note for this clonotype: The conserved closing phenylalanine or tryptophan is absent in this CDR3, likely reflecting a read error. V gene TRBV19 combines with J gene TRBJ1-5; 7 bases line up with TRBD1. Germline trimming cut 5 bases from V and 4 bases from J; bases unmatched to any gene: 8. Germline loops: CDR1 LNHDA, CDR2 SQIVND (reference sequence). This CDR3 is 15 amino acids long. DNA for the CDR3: TGTGCCAGTAGTGTGACAGGGACAAGTAATCAGCCCCAGCATCTT. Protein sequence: CASSVTGTSNQPQHL.

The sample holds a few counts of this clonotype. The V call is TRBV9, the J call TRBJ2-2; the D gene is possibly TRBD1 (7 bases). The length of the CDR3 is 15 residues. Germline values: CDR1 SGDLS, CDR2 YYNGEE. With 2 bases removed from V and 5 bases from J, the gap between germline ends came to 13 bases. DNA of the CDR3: TGTGCCAGCAGCGTCCAGGGGGGCGGTACCGGGGAGCTGTTTTTT. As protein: CASSVQGGGTGELFF.

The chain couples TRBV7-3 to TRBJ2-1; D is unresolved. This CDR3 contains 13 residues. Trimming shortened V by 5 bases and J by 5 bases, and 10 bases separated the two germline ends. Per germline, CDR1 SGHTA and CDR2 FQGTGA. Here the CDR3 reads CASSAYYDNEQFF. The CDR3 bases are TGTGCCAGCAGCGCCTACTACGACAATGAGCAGTTCTTC.

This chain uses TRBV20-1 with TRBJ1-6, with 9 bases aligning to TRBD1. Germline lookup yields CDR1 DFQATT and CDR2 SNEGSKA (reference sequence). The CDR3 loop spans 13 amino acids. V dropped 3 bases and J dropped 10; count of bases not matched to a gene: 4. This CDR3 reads CSASMTGGSPLHF. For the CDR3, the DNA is TGCAGTGCTAGTATGACAGGGGGATCACCCCTCCACTTT.